What follows are 8 T cell receptor beta chains derived from one specimen sequenced in a study. Measured with immunoSEQ multiplex PCR; TCRdb has only the in-frame clones, and not every one. The data contain around 50,000 clones, 93% of them singletons. Sequencing used PBMCs. These receptor sequences come from a man between 40 and 49 years old with rheumatoid arthritis.

The table lists this clone with a few counts. This chain connects TRBV7-9 to TRBJ1-1; D uncertain. Trimming took 6 bases from V and 11 from J, leaving 16 bases between them. The CDR3 has 12 residues. Germline lookup yields CDR1 SEHNR and CDR2 FQNEAQ (reference sequence). CDR3 amino acids: CASRARIIGAFF. For the CDR3, the DNA is TGTGCCAGCAGAGCGCGGATAATTGGGGCTTTCTTT.

V usage is TRBV3-1 (or the pseudogene TRBV3-2) and J usage is TRBJ2-7; tentatively, D is TRBD2 (6 bases). CDR1 LGHDT and CDR2 YNNKEL come from the germline V gene (reference sequence). V lost 1 base to trimming and J lost 0 bases, with 13 bases between them. The CDR3 runs 16 residues. The CDR3: CASSQGLAYSSYEQYF. DNA of the CDR3: TGTGCCAGCAGCCAAGGTCTAGCGTACAGCTCCTACGAGCAGTACTTC.

The chain links TRBV28 to TRBJ2-1; unclear D gene. CDR1 is MDHEN, CDR2 SYDVKM, per germline. The length of the CDR3 is 14 residues. Trimming stripped 7 bases from V and 0 bases from J, with 10 bases between. For the CDR3, the DNA is TGTGCCAGCAATCCGTCGGCCTCCTACAATGAGCAGTTCTTC. Translating it yields CASNPSASYNEQFF.

V usage is TRBV9 and J usage is TRBJ2-1; no reliable D call. The CDR3 extends over 14 amino acids. Trimming cost V 4 bases and J 3 bases, with 11 bases left between them. Germline V CDR1 and CDR2: SGDLS, YYNGEE. Written as DNA, the CDR3 is TGTGCCAGCAGCCCCGTAGAGCTCTACAATGAGCAGTTCTTC. Its protein product is CASSPVELYNEQFF.

Turning to this clone: One end of the junction fails to match germline, which may point to a read error. The chain combines TRBV5-1 with TRBJ1-1, with 9 bases fitting TRBD1. CDR1 and CDR2 from the germline V gene are SGHRS and YFSETQ. There are 16 residues in the CDR3. CDR3 coding DNA: TGCGCCAGCAGCTTCGGACAGGGGACACCTAACAGTGAAGCTTTCTTT. Protein: CASSFGQGTPNSEAFF.

This chain's CDR3 is CASSVSQPQHF. As DNA, the CDR3 is TGTGCCAGCAGCGTGAGTCAGCCCCAGCATTTT. The chain carries TRBV6-5 and TRBJ1-5; no reliable D call. Germline V gene sequence: CDR1 MNHEY, CDR2 SVGAGI. V shed 6 bases and J shed 6 bases, with 6 bases lying between them. The length of the CDR3 is 11 residues.

The chain employs TRBV10-3 and TRBJ2-3, with D perhaps matching TRBD1 (7 bases). CDR1 ENHRY and CDR2 SYGVKD come from the germline V gene. The CDR3 length is 14 residues. With 6 bases removed from V and 2 bases from J, the gap between germline ends came to 12 bases. CDR3 nucleotides: TGTGCCATCAGGGAGGGACAGCCCACAGATACGCAGTATTTT. Translated: CAIREGQPTDTQYF.

The chain is built from TRBV18 and TRBJ1-2; D not resolved. V lost 6 bases, J lost 3 bases, and 11 bases lay in between. This CDR3 has 13 residues. Germline values: CDR1 KGHSH, CDR2 LQKENI. The CDR3 spells CASSNSLDYGYTF. The CDR3 nucleotides are TGTGCCAGCTCGAACTCCTTGGACTATGGCTACACCTTC.